This T cell receptor beta chain stems from a study of T cells of healthy individuals. TCRdb independently ran MiXCR on the 5' RACE reads; one entry per CDR3 protein. The sample includes 40,000 to 65,000 distinct CDR3 sequences, roughly 15% of them seen just once. This clonotype has ten or more counts. This CDR3 is 10 amino acids long. V trimming: 7 bases; J trimming: 11 bases; junction bases outside the gene matches: 4. Germline CDR1 SGDLS, CDR2 YYNGEE. The clonotype was recovered from a human donor in good health. The V call is TRBV9, the J call TRBJ1-2; 8 positions match TRBD1. This CDR3 reads CASGQGSYTF. The CDR3 DNA follows: TGTGCCAGCGGACAGGGATCATACACCTTC.